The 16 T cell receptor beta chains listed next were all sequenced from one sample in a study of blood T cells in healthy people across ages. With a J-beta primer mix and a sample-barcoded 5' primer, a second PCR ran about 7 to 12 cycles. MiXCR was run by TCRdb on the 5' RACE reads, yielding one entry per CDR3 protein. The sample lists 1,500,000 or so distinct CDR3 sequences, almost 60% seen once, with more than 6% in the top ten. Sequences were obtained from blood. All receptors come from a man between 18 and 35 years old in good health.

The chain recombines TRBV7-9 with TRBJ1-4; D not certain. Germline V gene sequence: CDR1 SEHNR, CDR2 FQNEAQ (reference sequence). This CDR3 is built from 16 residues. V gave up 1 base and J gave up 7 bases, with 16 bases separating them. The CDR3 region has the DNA TGTGCCAGCAGCTTAGGTCCGGCCCCGAGACTTGAAAAACTGTTTTTT. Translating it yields CASSLGPAPRLEKLFF.

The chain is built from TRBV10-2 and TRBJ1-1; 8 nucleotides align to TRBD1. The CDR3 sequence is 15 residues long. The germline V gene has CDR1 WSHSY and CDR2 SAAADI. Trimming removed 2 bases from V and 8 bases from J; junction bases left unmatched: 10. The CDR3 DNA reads TGCGCCAGCAGTGAGGCAGGGGGCGGTCTAGCCGAAGCTTTCTTT. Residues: CASSEAGGGLAEAFF.

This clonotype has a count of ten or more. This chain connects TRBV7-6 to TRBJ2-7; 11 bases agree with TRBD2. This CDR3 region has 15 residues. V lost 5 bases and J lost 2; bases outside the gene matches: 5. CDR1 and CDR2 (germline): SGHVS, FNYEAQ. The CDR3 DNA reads TGTGCCAGCAGCACCTCTAGCGGGGGGACCTACGAGCAGTACTTC. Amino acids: CASSTSSGGTYEQYF.

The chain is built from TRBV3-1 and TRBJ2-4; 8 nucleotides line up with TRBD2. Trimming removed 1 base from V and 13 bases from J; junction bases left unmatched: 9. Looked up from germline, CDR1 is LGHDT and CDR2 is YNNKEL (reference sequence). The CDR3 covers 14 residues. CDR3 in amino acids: CASSQVRAGEQQYF. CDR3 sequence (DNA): TGTGCCAGCAGCCAAGTCAGAGCGGGAGAACAGCAGTACTTC.

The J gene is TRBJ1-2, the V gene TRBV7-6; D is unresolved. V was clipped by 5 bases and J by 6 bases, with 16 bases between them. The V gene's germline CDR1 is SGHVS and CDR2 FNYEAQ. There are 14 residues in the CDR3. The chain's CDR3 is CASSARHSEHGYTF. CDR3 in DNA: TGTGCCAGCAGCGCAAGACATTCAGAGCATGGCTACACCTTC.

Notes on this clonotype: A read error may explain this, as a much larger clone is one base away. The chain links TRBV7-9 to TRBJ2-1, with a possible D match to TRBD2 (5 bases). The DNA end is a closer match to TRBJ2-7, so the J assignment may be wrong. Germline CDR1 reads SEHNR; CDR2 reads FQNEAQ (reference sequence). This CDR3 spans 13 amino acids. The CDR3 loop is CASGTRARDEQYF. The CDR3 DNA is TGTGCCAGCGGTACGCGAGCCCGGGATGAGCAGTACTTC.

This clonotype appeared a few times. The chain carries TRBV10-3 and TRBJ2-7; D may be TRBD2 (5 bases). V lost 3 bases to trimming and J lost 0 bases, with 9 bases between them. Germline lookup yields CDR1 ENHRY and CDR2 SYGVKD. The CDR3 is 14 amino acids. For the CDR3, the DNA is TGTGCCATCAGTGAACCGGGGAGCTCCTACGAGCAGTACTTC. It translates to CAISEPGSSYEQYF.

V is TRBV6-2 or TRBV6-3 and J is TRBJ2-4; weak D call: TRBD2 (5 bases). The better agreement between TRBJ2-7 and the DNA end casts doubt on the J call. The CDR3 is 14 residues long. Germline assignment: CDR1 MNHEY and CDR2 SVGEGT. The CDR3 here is CASRTTDFPHEQYF. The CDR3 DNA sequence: TGTGCCAGCAGGACTACAGACTTTCCCCACGAGCAGTACTTC.

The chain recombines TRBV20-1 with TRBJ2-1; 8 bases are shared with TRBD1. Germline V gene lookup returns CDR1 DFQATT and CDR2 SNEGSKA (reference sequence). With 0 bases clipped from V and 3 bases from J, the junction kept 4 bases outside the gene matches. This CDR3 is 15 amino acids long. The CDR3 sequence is CSARDPQGDYNEQFF. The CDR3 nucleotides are TGCAGTGCTAGAGACCCACAGGGGGACTACAATGAGCAGTTCTTC.

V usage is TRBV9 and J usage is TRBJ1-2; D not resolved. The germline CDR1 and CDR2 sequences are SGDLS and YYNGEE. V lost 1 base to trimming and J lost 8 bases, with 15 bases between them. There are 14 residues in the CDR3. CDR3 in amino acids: CASSVIRLGDGYTF. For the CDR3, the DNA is TGTGCCAGCAGCGTAATCAGGCTGGGAGACGGCTACACCTTC.

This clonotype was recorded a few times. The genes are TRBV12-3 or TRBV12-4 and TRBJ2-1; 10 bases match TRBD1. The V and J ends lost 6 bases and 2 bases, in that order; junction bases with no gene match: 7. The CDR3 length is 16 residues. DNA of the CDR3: TGTGCCAGCAGCCGGGGACAGGGGCTCGCCTACAATGAGCAGTTCTTC. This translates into CASSRGQGLAYNEQFF.

CDR3 bases: TGCAGTGCTAGAGATCGGAGTGGAGGCGAGCAGTACTTC. It is translated as CSARDRSGGEQYF. The chain links TRBV20-1 to TRBJ2-5, with D possibly being TRBD2 (5 bases). The DNA matches TRBJ2-7 better at its end, which makes the J call doubtful. There are 13 residues in the CDR3. CDR1 and CDR2 from the germline V gene are DFQATT and SNEGSKA (reference sequence).

CDR3 nucleotide sequence: TGTGCCAGCAGCTACCGCAGACAGTGGGGGGGAGAGCAGGTGAGGGAGTTAAGAAGGTACGAGCAGTACTTC. Protein product: CASSYRRQWGGEQVRELRRYEQYF. V and J are TRBV11-2 and TRBJ2-7; 7 bases match TRBD2. The CDR3 totals 24 residues. Germline CDR1 SGHAT, CDR2 FQNNGV. The J segment lost 4 bases and the V segment lost 4 bases, leaving 37 bases of the junction unmatched.

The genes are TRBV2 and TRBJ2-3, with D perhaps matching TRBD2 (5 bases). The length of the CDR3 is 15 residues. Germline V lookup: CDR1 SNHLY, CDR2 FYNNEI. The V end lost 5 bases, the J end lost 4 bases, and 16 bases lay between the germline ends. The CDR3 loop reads CASSNRGTGADTQYF. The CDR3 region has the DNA TGTGCCAGCAGTAACCGGGGAACCGGCGCAGATACGCAGTATTTT.

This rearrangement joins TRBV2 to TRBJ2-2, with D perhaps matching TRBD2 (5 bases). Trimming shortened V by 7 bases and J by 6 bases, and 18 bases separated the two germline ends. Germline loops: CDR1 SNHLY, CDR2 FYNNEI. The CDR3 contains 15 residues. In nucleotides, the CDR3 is TGTGCCAGCACTCGTCGGTCGGGAACGGCCGGGGAGCTGTTTTTT. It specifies CASTRRSGTAGELFF.

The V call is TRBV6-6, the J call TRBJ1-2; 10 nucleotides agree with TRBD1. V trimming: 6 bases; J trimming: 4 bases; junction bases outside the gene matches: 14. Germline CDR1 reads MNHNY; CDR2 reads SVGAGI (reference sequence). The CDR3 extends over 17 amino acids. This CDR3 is CASREPGQGQFTYGYTF. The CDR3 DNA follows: TGTGCCAGCAGGGAGCCGGGACAGGGGCAGTTTACCTATGGCTACACCTTC.